This TCR beta chain was identified during a study of CD8+ T cells in alopecia areata. Once RNA had been extracted, it was reverse transcribed into cDNA to act as the sequencing template. Measured with immunoSEQ multiplex PCR; TCRdb has only the in-frame clones, and not every one. The specimen has around 290,000 clones, none found just once. Concerning this clone: Genes and germline come from the mouse. The read stops 4 residues short of the end of the CDR3; the missing end is completed from the germline J gene.

The junction had 2 bases not matched to a gene; V was cut back by 1 base and J by 4 bases. This CDR3 contains 15 residues. The germline V gene encodes CDR1 LGHNA and CDR2 YNLKQL (reference sequence). Markers including CD4, CD8alpha, NKG2D and NKG2ACE guided sorting of pooled cutaneous lymph node cells. This chain joins TRBV5 and TRBJ2-3; 10 bases align to TRBD1. This clonotype was obtained from a C3H/HeJ mouse with alopecia areata. For the strain, the MHC haplotype given is H2-k. The sequenced sample was CD4+ T cells sorted from a lymph node. The part of the CDR3 DNA that was read is TGTGCCAGCAGCCAAGCGGGACAGGGGACAGAA. It encodes CASSQAGQGTE. The full CDR3 protein is CASSQAGQGTETLYF.